The text below deals with one TCR beta chain. Its antigen remains unidentified. V was cut by 0 bases and J by 7 bases, with 14 bases left in between. From germline, CDR1 is SGHRS and CDR2 YFSETQ. The CDR3 covers 14 residues. The authors produced TCR alpha and TCR beta cDNA libraries with sample barcodes and UMIs by 5'RACE using constant-segment primers. MiXCR was run by TCRdb on the 5' RACE reads, yielding one entry per CDR3 protein. The table lists about 120,000 distinct CDR3 sequences, about 17% of them singletons. These data belong to a study of T-cell memory formation after mild COVID-19. Whole-study context: TCR clustering was largely donor specific.

Study findings and constraints: Contracting clones from day 15 to 85 showed balanced CD4/CD8; later expanders favored CD4+. SARS-CoV-2 specificity of second-wave clones peaking day 37 was unconfirmed.

V usage is TRBV5-1 and J usage is TRBJ2-7, with D perhaps TRBD1 (5 bases). Sequencing was performed on PBMCs or a T cell subset sorted from them (not recorded which). The TCR was taken from an adult woman who had mild COVID-19 (a few samples of this study predate the infection). Cell type and time point are not known. CDR3 protein: CASSLVARVDEQYF. CDR3 DNA sequence: TGCGCCAGCAGCTTGGTGGCCAGGGTAGATGAGCAGTACTTC.